Below, one TCR beta chain is given with its context. No antigen is known for it. Other nucleotide sequences in the sample specify the same CDR3. The data belong to a study of cytomegalovirus exposure and HLA in healthy donors. Looking at the study overall: The roughly 130 validation repertoires, a later analysis reported, used the same platform as the 550 to 700 repertoires from the first cohort.

General observations from the study: In the 120 validation repertoires, a later analysis found that first-cohort TCR clusters tended to co-occur.

Profiled with immunoSEQ multiplex PCR; TCRdb holds only in-frame clones, not every one. Here the sample spans 90,000 to 130,000 clones, 70% to 85% being singletons. The CDR3 extends over 13 amino acids. With 0 bases removed from V and 2 bases from J, the gap between germline ends came to 4 bases. From germline, CDR1 is MNHEY and CDR2 SMNVEV (reference sequence). This chain connects TRBV27 to TRBJ1-1; D gene ambiguous. The sequenced sample consisted of PBMCs. This clonotype was obtained from a woman between 18 and 29 years old in good health and CMV-seronegative. The CDR3 region has the DNA TGTGCCAGCAGTTTATCCCCTAACACTGAAGCTTTCTTT. Translation gives CASSLSPNTEAFF.